This T cell receptor (beta chain) was captured by sequencing in a study of molecular identifiers for immune sequencing clone quantification. This CDR3 spans 15 amino acids. Germline CDR1 reads MNHEY; CDR2 reads SMNVEV (reference sequence). V was pared by 5 bases and J by 6 bases, with 8 bases of the junction left unmatched. MiXCR, run by TCRdb on the PCR reads, gives a single entry per CDR3 protein. The sample lists around 480,000 distinct CDR3 sequences, under 30% occurring once. Only a few counts were recorded for this clonotype. This sequence originates from a human donor in good health. Some libraries in this study had Jurkat cell RNA spiked in. The specimen sequenced was naive CD8+ T cells from blood, with Jurkat cell RNA spiked in. This sample's subset: FACS-sorted CD8+CD4-CCR7+CD45RA+ naive T cells. The gene calls are TRBV27 and TRBJ1-5, with 9 nucleotides matching TRBD1. The CDR3 region is CASSPSGTGFQPQHF. Here the CDR3 DNA reads TGTGCCAGCAGTCCCTCCGGGACAGGGTTTCAGCCCCAGCATTTT.